This TCR beta chain was recorded in a study of human T cells and chemical hapten exposure. Study information: Skin of the upper inner arm, roughly 2 cm by roughly 2 cm, received 2% DPC for sensitization. Broader study findings: It should be noted that donors had alopecia, so their immune response may differ from healthy people's.

The library attached unique molecular identifiers to individual cDNA molecules. Under the authors' procedure: Per-sample TCR counts ranged from about 23,224 to 750,000, median around 88,000. One entry per CDR3 protein, called by TCRdb with MiXCR from the RACE reads. For this entry, the V and J calls and clone size follow TCRdb and not the study's own pipeline. The sample has over 85,000 distinct CDR3 sequences; roughly a tenth are singletons. With V trimmed by 1 base and J by 4 bases, 5 bases remained unmatched. The V gene's germline CDR1 is SEHNR and CDR2 FQNEAQ (reference sequence). The CDR3 consists of 15 residues. The time point is: patch test 2, 6 weeks after DPC sensitization. The treatment is: therapeutic diphenylcyclopropenone sensitization with weekly scalp DPC. This clonotype has just a few counts. Its matching antigen is unknown.

Sample: whole blood, taken in connection with sensitization to the hapten diphenylcyclopropenone (DPC). This chain joins TRBV7-9 and TRBJ2-3; 7 nucleotides agree with TRBD2. The clonotype was recovered from a woman between 40 and 55 years old with alopecia areata. Some clones in this sample may be carry-over from other donors' samples. The DNA for the CDR3 is TGTGCCAGCAGCTTAGACGGGGGGAGCTCAGATACGCAGTATTTT. Protein: CASSLDGGSSDTQYF.